The T cell receptor beta chain under discussion was sequenced for a study of cytomegalovirus exposure and HLA in healthy donors. Study-level results: Among TCR beta chains of equal frequency, HLA-associated ones were more clonally expanded in a later analysis. Three chains tied to CMV proved CMV antigen-specific in vitro. In a later analysis, donors in an Asian-associated ancestry cluster reportedly had fewer N-insertions in productive TCRs than the cohort mean. Most subjects' HLA-A and HLA-B alleles were reportedly predicted from TCR beta sequences.

Concerning this clone itself: The antigen is not known.

V was cut by 3 bases and J by 1 base, with 15 bases left in between. Germline loops: CDR1 LNHDA, CDR2 SQIVND (reference sequence). The CDR3 consists of 16 residues. It was with 60 Vbeta and 13 Jbeta primers that the PCR ran. The protocol was immunoSEQ multiplex PCR, while the TCRdb copy is restricted to in-frame clones and leaves out a portion. The top ten hold roughly 10% of the sample, which has roughly 150,000 clones, almost 80% seen once. The sample comprised PBMCs. This chain uses TRBV19 with TRBJ1-1; a weak D match, TRBD1 (5 bases). This receptor was taken from a man aged 18 to 30 in good health and CMV-seropositive. The DNA for the CDR3 is TGTGCCAGTAGTATTCGGGGGATTGGGGGGAACACTGAAGCTTTCTTT. Amino acid sequence: CASSIRGIGGNTEAFF.